This T cell receptor beta chain was retrieved from a study of blood T cell repertoires in COVID-19. Whole-study context: Whether acute or convalescent, the COVID-19 samples came from the United States, Italy and Spain. Sample material is recorded as cDNA or gDNA derived from T cells, B-cell-depleted T cells, or PBMCs.

How the authors handled the data: From reference gene primer amplification, estimates of nucleated cell counts were derived. Only in-frame clones appear in the TCRdb table, and some are missing; sequencing was by immunoSEQ multiplex PCR. V and J calls and clone size are given by that table; D and trimming were obtained from the DNA. The sample lists about 160,000 clones; around 80% were seen once. The CDR3 extends over 15 amino acids. Germline lookup yields CDR1 SGHAT and CDR2 FQNNGV. V lost 1 base and J lost 4, with 13 bases in between. The sequencing sample was made of peripheral blood. The genes are TRBV11-2 and TRBJ2-5, with D possibly being TRBD2 (6 bases). This clonotype was obtained from a man between 60 and 75 years old with acute or convalescent COVID-19. CDR3 DNA sequence: TGTGCCAGCAGCTTAGGGGTCGGGGGACGAGAGACCCAGTACTTC. As protein: CASSLGVGGRETQYF.